These 30 T cell receptor beta chains came from one sample sequenced in a study of metastatic and nonmetastatic thyroid tumors. TCRdb reprocessed the PCR reads using MiXCR. Seen here are 72,000 or so clones, 18% observed once, and the top ten hold around 13%. None of the patients had undergone any treatment ahead of thyroid surgery. The sample consisted of blood. These receptors came from a female donor with papillary thyroid cancer or a benign thyroid nodule (not recorded which). Some clones in this sample may be carry-over from other donors' samples.

This clone occurred many times. The chain joins TRBV7-6 to TRBJ2-5, with D unresolved. V dropped 1 base and J dropped 7 bases, with 4 bases sitting between them. The germline gives CDR1 SGHVS, CDR2 FNYEAQ. The CDR3 is 11 residues long. The CDR3 coding sequence is TGTGCCAGCAGCTTAGACGGGACCCAGTACTTC. Protein: CASSLDGTQYF. The variable domain in full, completed from reference TRBV7-6 and TRBJ2-5, reads GAGVSQSPRYKVTKRGQDVALRCDPISGHVSLYWYRQALGQGPEFLTYFNYEAQQDKSGLPNDRFSAERPEGSISTLTIQRTEQRDSAMYRCASSLDGTQYFGPGTRLLVL.

This clone was picked up many times. J is TRBJ2-1 and V is TRBV5-1, with D tentatively TRBD2 (5 bases). V gave up 0 bases and J gave up 9 bases, with 10 bases separating them. The CDR3 runs to 13 residues. Germline CDR1 is SGHRS and CDR2 is YFSETQ. The CDR3 DNA reads TGCGCCAGCAGCTTGGCAGTTACTAGTGAGCAGTTCTTC. It specifies CASSLAVTSEQFF.

Concerning this clone itself: With a much larger clone just one base away, this may be a read error. Other DNA sequences in this sample translate to the same CDR3. The chain is built from TRBV5-1 and TRBJ2-1; D is possibly TRBD1 or TRBD2 (5 bases each). Trimming stripped 6 bases from V and 9 bases from J, with 10 bases between. The CDR3 runs to 11 residues. Germline V lookup: CDR1 SGHRS, CDR2 YFSETQ. The CDR3: CASTSGTEQFF. The CDR3 DNA is TGCGCCAGCACATCAGGGACTGAGCAGTTCTTC.

This clone was observed many times. The chain joins TRBV19 to TRBJ1-2, with no clear D. There are 14 residues in the CDR3. Germline CDR1 is LNHDA and CDR2 is SQIVND (reference sequence). The V end lost 2 bases, the J end lost 0 bases, and 7 bases lay between the germline ends. The CDR3 DNA follows: TGTGCCAGTAGTATAAGTCTTCCTAACTATGGCTACACCTTC. It codes for CASSISLPNYGYTF.

This clone was found many times. Other DNA variants within this sample encode the same CDR3. The gene calls are TRBV18 and TRBJ1-4; the match to TRBD1 covers 8 bases. Germline loops: CDR1 KGHSH, CDR2 LQKENI. CDR3 size: 15 residues. The ends lost 2 bases at V and 5 bases at J; junction bases unmatched: 4. The chain's CDR3 is CASSPGQGWNEKLFF. Here the CDR3 DNA reads TGTGCCAGCTCACCAGGACAGGGATGGAATGAAAAACTGTTTTTT.

The chain employs TRBV7-8 and TRBJ2-7, with D possibly being TRBD2 (5 bases). Trimming removed 5 bases at V and 0 bases at J, with 8 bases between. The CDR3 is 13 amino acids. Germline CDR1 reads SGHVS; CDR2 reads FQNEAQ. The CDR3 DNA reads TGTGCCAGCAGCGAGGGTAACTCCTACGAGCAGTACTTC. As protein: CASSEGNSYEQYF.

This clone was seen ten or more times. This chain uses TRBV2 with TRBJ2-1, with TRBD1 identical over 7 bases. The V segment lost 6 bases and the J segment 4 bases; nucleotides outside the gene matches: 9. Germline-derived CDR1 and CDR2 are SNHLY and FYNNEI. This CDR3 has 15 amino acids. This chain's CDR3 is CASRNRGGVYNEQFF. The CDR3 DNA follows: TGTGCCAGCAGGAACAGGGGCGGTGTATACAATGAGCAGTTCTTC.

Many counts were recorded for this clone. The same CDR3 also results from other DNA sequences found in this sample. The chain carries TRBV24-1 and TRBJ1-5; D ambiguous. V gave up 3 bases and J gave up 5 bases, with 4 bases separating them. This CDR3 has 12 residues. CDR1 and CDR2 from the germline V gene are KGHDR and SFDVKD. The CDR3 DNA reads as TGTGCCACCAGTGATCCAGATCAGCCCCAGCATTTT. It translates to CATSDPDQPQHF.

This clone showed up many times. This sequence joins TRBV19 and TRBJ2-2; a weak D match, TRBD1 (6 bases). This CDR3 spans 16 amino acids. Germline CDR1 and CDR2: LNHDA and SQIVND (reference sequence). V was shortened by 3 bases and J by 4 bases, with 15 bases between the two germline ends. As DNA, the CDR3 is TGTGCCAGTAGTATCGGCAGGGGAGTAGCCACCGGGGAGCTGTTTTTT. Protein: CASSIGRGVATGELFF.

This clone was detected many times. The genes are TRBV11-3 and TRBJ2-2, with 7 nucleotides matching TRBD2. The CDR3 length is 18 residues. The V gene's germline CDR1 is SGHNT and CDR2 YENEEA. J was trimmed by 1 base and V by 1 base; bases with no gene match: 9. Written as DNA, the CDR3 is TGTGCCAGCAGCTTAGTGGGGGGTCAGCGGGGGAACACCGGGGAGCTGTTTTTT. It codes for CASSLVGGQRGNTGELFF.

This clone appeared a single time. V and J are TRBV18 and TRBJ1-2; TRBD1 aligns across 8 bases. This CDR3 is built from 15 residues. Germline CDR1 is KGHSH and CDR2 is LQKENI. After removal of 2 bases from V and 5 bases from J, the junction contained 7 bases not matched to a gene. This chain's CDR3 is CASSPGTGPFYGYTF. CDR3 DNA sequence: TGTGCCAGCTCACCAGGGACAGGCCCCTTTTATGGCTACACCTTC.

Ten or more counts support this clone. V is TRBV7-8 and J is TRBJ1-3; no clear D gene. The V and J ends lost 4 bases and 5 bases respectively, with 18 bases between them. The CDR3 is 16 amino acids. CDR1 and CDR2 (germline): SGHVS, FQNEAQ. CDR3 region: CASSSRWILVRNTIYF. CDR3 coding DNA: TGTGCCAGCAGCTCACGCTGGATCCTAGTGAGAAACACCATATATTTT.

This chain links TRBV4-1 with TRBJ1-1; D gene unclear. CDR3 length: 13 amino acids. The germline V gene has CDR1 MGHRA and CDR2 YSYEKL. The germline V and J ends were trimmed by 0 bases and 4 bases, with 6 bases remaining between them. CDR3 in amino acids: CASSQEEATEAFF. In DNA form, the CDR3 reads TGCGCCAGCAGCCAAGAAGAGGCCACTGAAGCTTTCTTT.

This clone was observed at least ten times. The chain combines TRBV30 with TRBJ1-5; D may be TRBD1 (5 bases). The V gene lost 5 bases and the J gene lost 10 bases, with 12 bases spanning the gap. Germline V lookup: CDR1 GTSNPN, CDR2 SVGIG (reference sequence). CDR3 length: 11 residues. The DNA for the CDR3 is TGTGCCTGGGGGGACCCCACACCCCAGCATTTT. This translates into CAWGDPTPQHF.

The CDR3 DNA reads as TGCGCCAGCAGCCAAGGGCACGCCCGCGCCTATGGCTACACCTTC. Protein sequence: CASSQGHARAYGYTF. This chain links TRBV4-1 with TRBJ1-2; D uncertain. The CDR3 contains 15 residues. CDR1 is MGHRA and CDR2 is YSYEKL in the germline V gene. V lost 1 base and J lost 4, with 13 bases in between.

The gene calls are TRBV3-1 and TRBJ1-2, with D unclear. CDR3 length: 14 amino acids. V was pared by 2 bases and J by 4 bases, with 11 bases between. The V gene's germline CDR1 is LGHDT and CDR2 YNNKEL (reference sequence). The chain's CDR3 is CASSQMGWTYGYTF. The CDR3 DNA sequence: TGTGCCAGCAGCCAAATGGGATGGACCTATGGCTACACCTTC. The complete variable domain, with remaining parts taken from reference TRBV3-1 and TRBJ1-2, reads DTAVSQTPKYLVTQMGNDKSIKCEQNLGHDTMYWYKQDSKKFLKIMFSYNNKELIINETVPNRFSPKSPDKAHLNLHINSLELGDSAVYFCASSQMGWTYGYTFGSGTRLTVV.

The chain links TRBV30 to TRBJ1-3; D unclear. This CDR3 is built from 14 residues. The V end lost 3 bases, the J end lost 0 bases, and 9 bases lay between the germline ends. Germline V gene lookup returns CDR1 GTSNPN and CDR2 SVGIG (reference sequence). The CDR3 sequence: CAWRWAGSGNTIYF. CDR3 in DNA: TGTGCCTGGAGATGGGCAGGCTCTGGAAACACCATATATTTT.

This clone came up many times. The chain links TRBV12-3 or TRBV12-4 to TRBJ2-3; D may correspond to TRBD1 or TRBD2 (5 bases each). The CDR3 consists of 14 residues. The germline V and J ends were trimmed by 8 bases and 0 bases, with 12 bases remaining between them. The CDR3 region is CASRRGGSTDTQYF. The CDR3 nucleotides read TGTGCCAGCCGACGGGGCGGAAGCACAGATACGCAGTATTTT.

This clone was seen at least ten times. The genes are TRBV14 and TRBJ2-7, with D unresolved. Germline CDR1 reads SGHDN; CDR2 reads FVKESK. The CDR3 covers 12 residues. Trimming pared 0 bases from V and 9 bases from J, leaving 9 bases between. CDR3 loop: CASSQDNSVQYF. The CDR3 DNA follows: TGTGCCAGCAGCCAAGATAACTCGGTGCAGTACTTC.

At least ten counts were recorded for this clone. This may come from a read error, since a much larger clone is one base off. The chain is built from TRBV4-2 and TRBJ2-7; a weak D match, TRBD1 (6 bases). Looked up from germline, CDR1 is LGHNA and CDR2 is YNFKEQ. The CDR3 spans 14 residues. V lost 4 bases and J lost 2, with 12 bases in between. The CDR3 DNA reads TGTGCCAGCAGCCCTGGGGACATGGCCTACGAGCAGTACTTC. It encodes CASSPGDMAYEQYF.

This clone was recorded at least ten times. The chain combines TRBV7-9 with TRBJ2-3, with a possible D match to TRBD2 (6 bases). This CDR3 is 14 amino acids long. Trimming took off 6 bases at V and 6 bases at J, with 16 bases between the two ends. CDR1 SEHNR and CDR2 FQNEAQ come from the germline V gene (reference sequence). CDR3 residues: CASSALGRWDTQYF. The CDR3 DNA is TGTGCCAGCAGTGCTCTAGGGAGGTGGGATACGCAGTATTTT.

This clone appeared many times. The rearrangement joins TRBV11-3 to TRBJ2-1; TRBD2 matches 9 bases. This CDR3 region has 16 residues. J was trimmed by 5 bases and V by 5 bases; bases with no gene match: 10. From germline, CDR1 is SGHNT and CDR2 YENEEA. CDR3 region: CASSHTKTSGHNEQFF. CDR3 DNA sequence: TGTGCCAGCAGCCACACGAAGACTAGCGGCCACAATGAGCAGTTCTTC.

Many counts were recorded for this clone. The genes are TRBV20-1 and TRBJ1-5; D gene ambiguous. Germline V lookup: CDR1 DFQATT, CDR2 SNEGSKA (reference sequence). The CDR3 covers 16 residues. V lost 0 bases and J 2 bases, leaving 14 bases between the germline ends. This chain's CDR3 is CSARDQTDGGNQPQHF. CDR3 sequence (DNA): TGCAGTGCTAGAGATCAAACAGATGGGGGCAATCAGCCCCAGCATTTT.

The J gene is TRBJ1-5, the V gene TRBV30, with D uncertain. Germline CDR1 and CDR2: GTSNPN and SVGIG (reference sequence). The CDR3 has 13 residues. The germline V and J ends were trimmed by 0 bases and 7 bases, with 10 bases remaining between them. Here the CDR3 reads CAWSVLEGQPQHF. The CDR3 DNA is TGTGCCTGGAGTGTATTGGAAGGACAGCCCCAGCATTTT.

The table lists this clone with many counts. Other DNA sequences of this sample code for an identical CDR3. The gene calls are TRBV5-1 and TRBJ1-3, with no clear D. Deletions cut 4 bases from V and 4 bases from J, with 9 bases between. Germline values: CDR1 SGHRS, CDR2 YFSETQ. The CDR3 runs 13 residues. The CDR3 DNA is TGCGCCAGCAGCACATTTTTGGGAAACACCATATATTTT. This codes for CASSTFLGNTIYF.

At least ten counts were recorded for this clone. The chain has TRBV19 and TRBJ1-5; D gene uncertain. The CDR3 covers 14 residues. CDR1 and CDR2 (germline): LNHDA, SQIVND (reference sequence). The V and J ends lost 3 bases and 2 bases respectively, with 8 bases between them. DNA of the CDR3: TGTGCCAGTAGTATGGAGATTCGCAATCAGCCCCAGCATTTT. It codes for CASSMEIRNQPQHF. Variable domain in full (rest from reference TRBV19 and TRBJ1-5): DGGITQSPKYLFRKEGQNVTLSCEQNLNHDAMYWYRQDPGQGLRLIYYSQIVNDFQKGDIAEGYSVSREKKESFPLTVTSAQKNPTAFYLCASSMEIRNQPQHFGDGTRLSIL.

This clone was recorded a few times. An end of the junction does not agree with germline; a read error may underlie this. CDR3 nucleotide sequence: TGTGCCAGCAGCTACGGACGGGCCAGAGGTAAGTACACCTGGGAGCTGTTTTTT. It yields the protein CASSYGRARGKYTWELFF. J is TRBJ2-2 and V is TRBV11-2; no reliable D call. CDR3 length: 18 residues. The V gene's germline CDR1 is SGHAT and CDR2 FQNNGV.

The V and J genes are TRBV6-5 and TRBJ2-3; D is unclear. CDR3 length: 14 amino acids. Trimming cost V 2 bases and J 1 base, with 7 bases left between them. Germline V lookup: CDR1 MNHEY, CDR2 SVGAGI. The CDR3: CASSYSPRTDTQYF. CDR3 DNA: TGTGCCAGCAGTTACAGCCCTCGCACAGATACGCAGTATTTT.

The J gene is TRBJ2-1, the V gene TRBV4-1; unclear D gene. CDR1 and CDR2 (germline): MGHRA, YSYEKL. CDR3 length equals 12 residues. V lost 4 bases and J lost 7, with 8 bases in between. The CDR3: CASSPDRNEQFF. Here the CDR3 DNA reads TGCGCCAGCAGCCCCGACCGGAATGAGCAGTTCTTC.

In the case of this clone: Being one base from a much bigger clone, this may be a read error. Other DNA sequences within the sample encode an identical CDR3. The V and J genes are TRBV7-8 and TRBJ2-1; tentative D call: TRBD2 (7 bases). Trimming took 5 bases from V and 5 from J, leaving 16 bases between them. Germline V CDR1 and CDR2: SGHVS, FQNEAQ. This CDR3 is 15 amino acids long. The CDR3 DNA sequence: TGTGCCAGCAGCCCCCAGGGGAGGGAGCACAATGAGCAGTTCTTC. Translated, it gives CASSPQGREHNEQFF.